Sequencing of this TCR beta chain was carried out in a study of control samples from healthy donors and cancer patients. Sequenced by immunoSEQ multiplex PCR; TCRdb stores in-frame clones only, minus some. The data show 70,000 to 80,000 clones, approximately 91% seen once. V shed 3 bases and J shed 6 bases, with 16 bases lying between them. The CDR3 runs to 16 residues. The germline V gene has CDR1 SGDLS and CDR2 YYNGEE. The receptor's source is a woman between 45 and 65 years old with colorectal cancer. The sequencing input was PBMCs. This sequence joins TRBV9 and TRBJ1-6; a weak D match, TRBD1 (5 bases). CDR3 DNA sequence: TGTGCCAGCAGCGCTCCGGGCAACAGGTTTAATTCACCCCTCCACTTT. Encoded protein: CASSAPGNRFNSPLHF. Filled out from reference TRBV9 and TRBJ1-6, the complete variable domain reads DSGVTQTPKHLITATGQRVTLRCSPRSGDLSVYWYQQSLDQGLQFLIQYYNGEERAKGNILERFSAQQFPDLHSELNLSSLELGDSALYFCASSAPGNRFNSPLHFGNGTRLTVT.